These 24 T cell receptor beta chains originate from one sample sequenced in a study of blood T cells in healthy people across ages (dated by TCRdb to the mid-2010s). Libraries were prepared through 5' RACE. TCRdb names Illumina HiSeq 2500 as the instrument used. The second PCR ran for about 6 to 12 cycles and used a J-beta primer mix along with a sample-barcoded 5' primer. TCRdb reran the public reads through fastp at Q25 and MiXCR, keeping productive beta chains. Rows with one shared CDR3 protein collapse into an entry with the most common genes and DNA. The sample has 1 million or so distinct CDR3 sequences on record, under 30% of them singletons. The ten most abundant clones make up approximately 0.75% of the sample. The same sample was also used in a study of T cells of mothers and their children.

The material sequenced was blood. The receptors shown here come from a girl aged 2 to 10 in good health.

In this sample, this clonotype turned up a few times. The V gene is TRBV25-1, the J gene TRBJ2-5; no clear D gene. This CDR3 has 13 amino acids. CDR1 and CDR2 from the germline V gene are MGHDK and SYGVNS. Trimming removed 9 bases at V and 5 bases at J, with 16 bases between. This CDR3 is CASTLGVAETQYF. DNA of the CDR3: TGTGCCAGTACCCTCGGAGTAGCCGAGACCCAGTACTTC.

This clonotype has more than one count but fewer than ten. A read error may account for a junction end that differs from germline. The rearrangement links TRBV20-1 to TRBJ2-7, with 7 bases identical to TRBD2. Germline CDR1 and CDR2: DFQATT and SNEGSKA (reference sequence). The CDR3 runs to 15 residues. This CDR3 is CSARDGREHSYEQYF. The CDR3 coding sequence is TGTAGTGCTAGAGATGGGCGGGAGCACTCCTACGAGCAGTACTTC.

The sample holds a few counts of this clonotype. The gene calls are TRBV2 and TRBJ1-2; D not resolved. Germline V CDR1 and CDR2: SNHLY, FYNNEI. Trimming took off 6 bases at V and 2 bases at J, with 4 bases between the two ends. The CDR3 totals 11 residues. The DNA of the CDR3 is TGTGCCAGCAGACAGAACTATGGCTACACCTTC. This translates into CASRQNYGYTF.

The chain employs TRBV6-5 and TRBJ1-1; 7 bases align to TRBD1. The CDR3 has 18 amino acids. Germline CDR1 and CDR2: MNHEY and SVGAGI. V trimming: 4 bases; J trimming: 2 bases; junction bases outside the gene matches: 16. Written as DNA, the CDR3 is TGTGCCAGCAGTTCTCCTGGGCAGGGGGGGGGTTTAAACACTGAAGCTTTCTTT. Amino acid sequence: CASSSPGQGGGLNTEAFF.

The V and J genes are TRBV21-1 and TRBJ1-2; no DNA check was done on the table's D call, TRBD1. TRBV21-1 is flagged as a pseudogene. There are 13 residues in the CDR3. In DNA form, the CDR3 reads TGTGCCAGCAGCAATAGGACAGGCCCGGGCTACACCTTC. Its translation: CASSNRTGPGYTF.

V usage is TRBV24-1 and J usage is TRBJ2-3; possibly TRBD2 for D (5 bases). V was pared by 11 bases and J by 6 bases, with 14 bases between. CDR1 KGHDR and CDR2 SFDVKD come from the germline V gene. This CDR3 spans 12 amino acids. CDR3 in DNA: TGTGCCAGAGTCCCCGGCGGGGATACGCAGTATTTT. Protein: CARVPGGDTQYF.

In its sample, this clonotype was seen many times. V and J are TRBV6-2 or TRBV6-3 and TRBJ2-5; D tentatively fits TRBD1 or TRBD2 (5 bases each). The end of the DNA aligns better with TRBJ2-1, so the J call may be wrong. In germline, CDR1 is MNHEY, CDR2 SVGEGT. The CDR3 extends over 13 amino acids. The CDR3 DNA reads as TGTGCCAGCAGTTATGGTGAGGGGAATGAGCAGTTCTTC. Its translation: CASSYGEGNEQFF.

V and J are TRBV3-1 and TRBJ2-1; TRBD1 is a possible D gene (5 bases). Germline loops: CDR1 LGHDT, CDR2 YNNKEL (reference sequence). CDR3 length equals 16 residues. Trimming pared 4 bases from V and 2 bases from J, leaving 15 bases between. In DNA, the CDR3 is TGTGCCAGCAGCCCCCCGCGACAGTCTCCCTACAATGAGCAGTTCTTC. Encoded protein: CASSPPRQSPYNEQFF.

The rearrangement joins TRBV4-1 to TRBJ2-2; possibly TRBD2 for D (6 bases). Looked up from germline, CDR1 is MGHRA and CDR2 is YSYEKL. Trimming removed 0 bases at V and 5 bases at J, with 10 bases between. This CDR3 comprises 15 residues. CDR3 nucleotides: TGCGCCAGCAGCCAAGAAGGGACTGTGACCGGGGAGCTGTTTTTT. Amino acids: CASSQEGTVTGELFF.

On this clonotype itself: A read error is possible here, since a much larger clone lies one base away. The chain recombines TRBV13 with TRBJ2-5; 11 positions match TRBD2. CDR3 size: 16 residues. Germline V CDR1 and CDR2: PRHDT, FYEKMQ (reference sequence). CDR3 DNA sequence: TGTGCCTGCAGCCTAACGACTAGCGGGGTCCAAGAGACCCAGTACTTC. Encoded protein: CACSLTTSGVQETQYF.

The V gene is TRBV5-1, the J gene TRBJ1-1; 7 bases are a match to TRBD1. Losses at the gene ends were 4 bases for V and 4 bases for J; bases not matched to a gene: 7. The CDR3 is 14 residues long. Germline CDR1 is SGHRS and CDR2 is YFSETQ. The CDR3 nucleotides read TGCGCCAGCAGCCGCCAATCAGGGGGCACTGAAGCTTTCTTT. Its translation is CASSRQSGGTEAFF.

This clonotype was observed a few times. The chain combines TRBV10-3 with TRBJ2-5; 7 bases map to TRBD1. The junction had 8 bases not matched to a gene; V was cut back by 10 bases and J by 3 bases. Germline CDR1 reads ENHRY; CDR2 reads SYGVKD. The CDR3 has 13 amino acids. This CDR3 is CASAYRGEETQYF. The CDR3 region has the DNA TGTGCCAGCGCTTACAGGGGCGAAGAGACCCAGTACTTC.

The chain carries TRBV27 and TRBJ2-7, with 14 positions matching TRBD2. Per the germline V gene, CDR1 is MNHEY and CDR2 is SMNVEV (reference sequence). Unmatched junction bases numbered 1, after V lost 2 bases and J lost 4 bases. The CDR3 is 15 amino acids. CDR3 DNA sequence: TGTGCCAGCAGTTTAGGGACTAGCGGGAGATACGAGCAGTACTTC. It encodes CASSLGTSGRYEQYF.

This clonotype was recorded at least ten times. This chain uses TRBV29-1 with TRBJ1-4, with unresolved D. Germline CDR1 and CDR2: SQVTM and ANQGSEA. The V end lost 4 bases, the J end lost 8 bases, and 14 bases lay between the germline ends. The CDR3 length is 13 residues. CDR3 coding DNA: TGCAGCGTTGTAGCGGCCCCGGAGGAAAAACTGTTTTTT. Its translation: CSVVAAPEEKLFF. The whole variable domain, remainder taken from reference TRBV29-1 and TRBJ1-4, is SAVISQKPSRDICQRGTSLTIQCQVDSQVTMMFWYRQQPGQSLTLIATANQGSEATYESGFVIDKFPISRPNLTFSTLTVSNMSPEDSSIYLCSVVAAPEEKLFFGSGTQLSVL.

The chain uses TRBV7-3 and TRBJ2-5, with TRBD1 identical over 8 bases. The J call may be mistaken, given a closer DNA end match to TRBJ2-7. The CDR3 runs 13 residues. CDR1 SGHTA and CDR2 FQGTGA come from the germline V gene. CDR3 sequence reads: CASSLGQGLEQYF. The CDR3 bases are TGTGCCAGCAGTCTCGGACAGGGACTCGAGCAGTACTTC.

This clonotype has more than one count but fewer than ten. J is TRBJ2-7 and V is TRBV4-1; 8 positions agree with TRBD1. The germline gives CDR1 MGHRA, CDR2 YSYEKL. The ends lost 0 bases at V and 2 bases at J; junction bases unmatched: 6. The CDR3 contains 16 residues. This CDR3 reads CASSQDSDRATYEQYF. CDR3 nucleotides: TGCGCCAGCAGCCAAGATTCGGACAGGGCCACCTACGAGCAGTACTTC.

This clonotype was recorded a few times. The chain uses TRBV4-2 and TRBJ2-5, with a weak D call TRBD1 (6 bases). Near its end, the DNA agrees better with TRBJ2-7, so the J call may be wrong. In germline, CDR1 is LGHNA, CDR2 YNFKEQ. CDR3 size: 15 residues. CDR3 DNA: TGTGCCAGCAGCCAAGCAGGGGTCAGTCCCTACGAGCAGTACTTC. Protein product: CASSQAGVSPYEQYF.

The table lists this clonotype with a count of one. J is TRBJ2-1 and V is TRBV7-2; 8 nucleotides match TRBD2. This CDR3 spans 15 amino acids. The germline V gene has CDR1 SGHTA and CDR2 FQGNSA. Trimming cost V 5 bases and J 5 bases; bases outside gene matches: 8. The CDR3 DNA follows: TGTGCCAGCAGCCTCAGCGGGAGCAGGAACAATGAGCAGTTCTTC. Its protein is CASSLSGSRNNEQFF. Variable domain in full (rest from reference TRBV7-2 and TRBJ2-1): GAGVSQSPSNKVTEKGKDVELRCDPISGHTALYWYRQSLGQGLEFLIYFQGNSAPDKSGLPSDRFSAERTGGSVSTLTIQRTQQEDSAVYLCASSLSGSRNNEQFFGPGTRLTVL.

This clonotype was found a few times. This chain joins TRBV6-1 and TRBJ2-2; TRBD2 is a possible D gene (6 bases). Germline assignment: CDR1 MNHNS and CDR2 SASEGT. V was clipped by 1 base and J by 2 bases, with 17 bases between them. The CDR3 contains 18 residues. The DNA for the CDR3 is TGTGCCAGCAGTGAAGTGGGTCTGCCTAGCGTTAACACCGGGGAGCTGTTTTTT. This gives the protein CASSEVGLPSVNTGELFF.

This clonotype has only a few counts. This chain connects TRBV12-3 or TRBV12-4 to TRBJ2-5; the D gene could be TRBD1 or TRBD2 (5 bases each). The CDR3 runs to 11 residues. Trimming left V 7 bases short and J 5 bases short, with 8 bases between. DNA of the CDR3: TGTGCCAGCACCCGGGACGAGACCCAGTACTTC. Translation gives CASTRDETQYF.

This clonotype was found a few times. J is TRBJ2-5 and V is TRBV5-1; D unresolved. Germline CDR1 reads SGHRS; CDR2 reads YFSETQ. CDR3 length: 15 amino acids. Trimming took 4 bases from V and 5 from J, leaving 18 bases between them. CDR3 DNA: TGCGCCAGCAGCCCGGTGGGGAAAATTGAGGAGACCCAGTACTTC. Amino acids: CASSPVGKIEETQYF. Complete variable domain (other parts from reference TRBV5-1 and TRBJ2-5): KAGVTQTPRYLIKTRGQQVTLSCSPISGHRSVSWYQQTPGQGLQFLFEYFSETQRNKGNFPGRFSGRQFSNSRSEMNVSTLELGDSALYLCASSPVGKIEETQYFGPGTRLLVL.

The J gene is TRBJ2-1, the V gene TRBV6-5, with D hard to call. The J call may be faulty, since TRBJ2-5 better matches the DNA end. The V gene's germline CDR1 is MNHEY and CDR2 SVGAGI. This CDR3 is 11 amino acids long. CDR3 loop: CATIAPETQYF. Written as DNA, the CDR3 is TGTGCCACCATAGCTCCGGAGACCCAGTACTTC.

This clonotype occurred many times. V usage is TRBV14 and J usage is TRBJ2-5; D is undetermined. This CDR3 spans 12 amino acids. Trimming stripped 0 bases from V and 7 bases from J, with 6 bases between. Germline V gene lookup returns CDR1 SGHDN and CDR2 FVKESK. The CDR3 DNA sequence: TGTGCCAGCAGCCAAGATTCTGGGACCCAGTACTTC. This gives the protein CASSQDSGTQYF.

There are a few counts of this clonotype. This chain uses TRBV20-1 with TRBJ2-1, with 9 positions matching TRBD2. The CDR3 runs 14 residues. Germline-derived CDR1 and CDR2 are DFQATT and SNEGSKA (reference sequence). The ends lost 4 bases at V and 4 bases at J; junction bases unmatched: 5. CDR3 region: CSAKTSGVYNEQFF. CDR3 nucleotide sequence: TGCAGTGCTAAGACTAGCGGAGTATACAATGAGCAGTTCTTC.